This TCR beta chain was found in a study of glioma-infiltrating T cells after dendritic cell vaccination. The immunoSEQ assay amplified TCRB CDR3 from up to about 2 ug DNA. The PCR used 60 V beta and 13 J beta primers. Some clones are missing from TCRdb's copy, which holds only in-frame ones; the method was immunoSEQ multiplex PCR. The sample has about 87,000 clones; roughly four fifths are singletons. The time point is: after dendritic cell vaccination, including at tumor progression/relapse. From germline, CDR1 is MRHNA and CDR2 SNTAGT. The J segment lost 9 bases and the V segment lost 4 bases, leaving 5 bases of the junction unmatched. This CDR3 has 14 amino acids.

The sample here was blood, taken after dendritic cell vaccination. The chain combines TRBV6-4 with TRBJ1-6; TRBD1 aligns across 8 bases. The sequence was obtained from a human donor with glioblastoma. CDR3 sequence (DNA): TGTGCCAGCAGTGCAACAGGGGGGTCTTCACCCCTCCACTTT. Translation gives CASSATGGSSPLHF.